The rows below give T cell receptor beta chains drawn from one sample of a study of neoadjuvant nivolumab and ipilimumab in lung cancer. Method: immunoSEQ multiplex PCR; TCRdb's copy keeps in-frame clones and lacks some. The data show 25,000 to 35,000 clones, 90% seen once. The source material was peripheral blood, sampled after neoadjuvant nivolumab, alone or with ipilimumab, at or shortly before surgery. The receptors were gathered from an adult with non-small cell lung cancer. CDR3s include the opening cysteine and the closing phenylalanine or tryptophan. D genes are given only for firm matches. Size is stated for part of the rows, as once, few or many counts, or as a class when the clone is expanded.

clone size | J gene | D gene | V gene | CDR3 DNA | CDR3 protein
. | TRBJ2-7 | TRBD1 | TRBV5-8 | TGTGCCAGCAGCTCCCTCGGGACAGGCGACGAGCAGTACTTC | CASSSLGTGDEQYF
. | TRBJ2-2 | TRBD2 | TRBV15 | TGTGCCACCAGCAGAGGTCGGGGGGGCACCGGGGAGCTGTTTTTT | CATSRGRGGTGELFF
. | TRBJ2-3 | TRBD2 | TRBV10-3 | TGTGCCATCAGTGAGTCTACCCGACTAGCGGGGATAGATACGCAGTATTTT | CAISESTRLAGIDTQYF
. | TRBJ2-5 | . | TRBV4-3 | TGCGCCAGCAGCCAAGACATCGCAGGGGGAGGAGAGACCCAGTACTTC | CASSQDIAGGGETQYF
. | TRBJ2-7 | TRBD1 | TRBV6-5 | TGTGCCAGCCACAGGGGAGCCGAGCAGTACTTC | CASHRGAEQYF
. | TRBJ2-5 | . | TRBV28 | TGTGCCAGCAGTCCCGCCGGGACACAAGAGACCCAGTACTTC | CASSPAGTQETQYF
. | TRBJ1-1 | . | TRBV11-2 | TGTGCCAGCAAACAGGGAGCAAATTCTCCCACTGAAGCTTTCTTT | CASKQGANSPTEAFF
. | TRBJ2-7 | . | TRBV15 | TGTGCCACCAGCAGACAGGGCACCTTCTACGAGCAGTACTTC | CATSRQGTFYEQYF
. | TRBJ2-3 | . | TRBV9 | TGTGCCAGCAGCCCTCTCCGCACAGATACGCAGTATTTT | CASSPLRTDTQYF
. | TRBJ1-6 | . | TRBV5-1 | TGCGCCAGCAGCTTGGCGGGAAGAGATAATTCACCCCTCCACTTT | CASSLAGRDNSPLHF
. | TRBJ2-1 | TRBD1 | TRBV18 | TGTGCCAGCTTCCTGACAGGGGGGTCGAATGAGCAGTTCTTC | CASFLTGGSNEQFF
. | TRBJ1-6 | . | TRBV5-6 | TGTGCCAGCAGCTTAGTCCTGGCGCCTCATAATTCACCCCTCCACTTT | CASSLVLAPHNSPLHF
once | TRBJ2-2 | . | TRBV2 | TGTGCCAGCAGGTGGCAGAGCACCGGGGAGCTGTTTTTT | CASRWQSTGELFF
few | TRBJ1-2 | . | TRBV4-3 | TGCGCCAGCAGCCCCCGGGCGGGGGGCGTTTGGTATGGCTACACCTTC | CASSPRAGGVWYGYTF
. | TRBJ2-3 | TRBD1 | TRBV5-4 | TGTGCCAGCAGCGCCGGGACAGGGGGGACAGATACGCAGTATTTT | CASSAGTGGTDTQYF
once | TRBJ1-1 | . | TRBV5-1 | TGCGCCAGCAGCTTGTTCGGGAACACTGAAGCTTTCTTT | CASSLFGNTEAFF
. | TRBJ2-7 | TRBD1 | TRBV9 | TGTGCCAGCAGCCCGACAGGGGGCCAGTCCTACGAGCAGTACTTC | CASSPTGGQSYEQYF
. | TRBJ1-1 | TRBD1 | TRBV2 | TGTGCCAGCAGTGCCGGGACAGGGGGCTGGGACACTGAAGCTTTCTTT | CASSAGTGGWDTEAFF
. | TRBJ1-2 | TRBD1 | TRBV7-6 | TGTGCCAGCAGCCCGGACAGGAACTATGGCTACACCTTC | CASSPDRNYGYTF
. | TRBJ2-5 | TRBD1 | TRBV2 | TGTGCCAACACAGGGGTAGAGACCCAGTACTTC | CANTGVETQYF
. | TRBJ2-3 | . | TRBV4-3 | TGCGCCAGCAGCCAAGCGTCCCGCCGTACAGATACGCAGTATTTT | CASSQASRRTDTQYF
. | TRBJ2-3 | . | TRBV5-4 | TGTGCCAGCAGCTTGGACACAGATACGCAGTATTTT | CASSLDTDTQYF
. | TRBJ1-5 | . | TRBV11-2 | TGTGCCAGCAGCTTATGGACTCCCCAGCATTTT | CASSLWTPQHF
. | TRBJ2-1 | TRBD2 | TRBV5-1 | TGCGCCAGCAGCCGGCTAGCGGGGGCCAACAATGAGCAGTTCTTC | CASSRLAGANNEQFF
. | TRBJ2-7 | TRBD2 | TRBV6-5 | TGTGCCAGCAGTCTGACGGGGGGACCGGATTACGAGCAGTACTTC | CASSLTGGPDYEQYF
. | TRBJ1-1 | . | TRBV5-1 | TGCGCCAGCAGCTTGGGCGGCCCGAACACTGAAGCTTTCTTT | CASSLGGPNTEAFF
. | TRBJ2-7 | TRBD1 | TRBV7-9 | TGTGCCAGCAGCTTATCGGTAGGGGGCATTCTTTTTCCCTACGAGCAGTACTTC | CASSLSVGGILFPYEQYF
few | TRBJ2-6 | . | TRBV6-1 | TGTGCCAGCAGTGGTAACCTGGAACAAAGTCGGGCCAACGTCCTGACTTTC | CASSGNLEQSRANVLTF
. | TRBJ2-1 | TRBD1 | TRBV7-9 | TGTGCCAGCAGCTTACGGGACAGGGGGGCCAATGAGCAGTTCTTC | CASSLRDRGANEQFF
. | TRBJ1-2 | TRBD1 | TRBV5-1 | TGCGCCAGCAGCTTGGGGGGACAGGGAGACGGCTACACCTTC | CASSLGGQGDGYTF
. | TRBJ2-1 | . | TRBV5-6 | TGTGCCAGCAGCTTGGCGGCTACGTGGGACAATGAGCAGTTCTTC | CASSLAATWDNEQFF
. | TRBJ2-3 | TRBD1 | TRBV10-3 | TGTGCCATCAGAGGACAGGGGTCAGATACGCAGTATTTT | CAIRGQGSDTQYF
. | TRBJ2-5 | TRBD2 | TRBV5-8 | TGTGCCAGCAGAATAGCGGGGGCAATCCAAGAGACCCAGTACTTC | CASRIAGAIQETQYF
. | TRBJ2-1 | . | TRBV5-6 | TGTGCCAGCAGCTCAAATACCTACAATGAGCAGTTCTTC | CASSSNTYNEQFF
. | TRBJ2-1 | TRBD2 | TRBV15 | TGTGCCACCAGCAGGGATAGCGGGGGGCTCGAGTTCGATGAGCAGTTCTTC | CATSRDSGGLEFDEQFF
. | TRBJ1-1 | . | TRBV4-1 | TGCGCCAGCAGCCAAGATTTGAGGGGGTGGACGAACACTGAAGCTTTCTTT | CASSQDLRGWTNTEAFF
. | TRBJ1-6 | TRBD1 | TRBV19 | TGTGCCAGTAGTGTCGGACAGGATAATTCACCCCTCCACTTT | CASSVGQDNSPLHF
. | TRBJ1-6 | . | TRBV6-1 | TGTGCCAGCAGTGGGATTTCACCCCTCCACTTT | CASSGISPLHF
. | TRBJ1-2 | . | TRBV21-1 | TGTGCCAGCAGCGAGCGGACCCGAGACTACACCTTC | CASSERTRDYTF
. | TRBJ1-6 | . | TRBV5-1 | TGCGCCAGCAGCGTGGACACCTCGGATTCACCCCTCCACTTT | CASSVDTSDSPLHF
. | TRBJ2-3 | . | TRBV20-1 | TGCAGTGCTCCTAGAGGAAATACGCAGTATTTT | CSAPRGNTQYF
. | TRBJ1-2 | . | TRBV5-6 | TGTGCCAGCAGCTTGGTGGACCGAGATGGCTACACCTTC | CASSLVDRDGYTF
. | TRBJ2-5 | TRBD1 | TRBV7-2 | TGTGCCAGCAGCTTGGGACAGCAAGAGACCCAGTACTTC | CASSLGQQETQYF
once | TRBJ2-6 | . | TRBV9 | TGTGCCAGCAGCGTAGGACAGCCCGGGGCCAACGTCCTGACTTTC | CASSVGQPGANVLTF
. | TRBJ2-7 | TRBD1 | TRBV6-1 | TGTGCCACCACTTGGGAGAGGGGGCCAATCGAGCAGTACTTC | CATTWERGPIEQYF
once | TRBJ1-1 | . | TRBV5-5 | TGTGCCAGCAGCTTGGTAGGCAGTATGAACACTGAAGCTTTCTTT | CASSLVGSMNTEAFF
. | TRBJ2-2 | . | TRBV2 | TGTGCCAGCAGTGGGGATTTCGGGGAGCTGTTTTTT | CASSGDFGELFF
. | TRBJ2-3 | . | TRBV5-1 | TGCGCCAGCAGCTTGGGGGGACGGGGCTCAGATACGCAGTATTTT | CASSLGGRGSDTQYF
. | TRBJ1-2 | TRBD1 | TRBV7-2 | TGTGCCAGCAGCCCTAGGCCGGACAGGAGCGATGGCTACACCTTC | CASSPRPDRSDGYTF
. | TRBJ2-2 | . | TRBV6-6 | TGTGCCACCGGAGGGCAGGGAGCGACCGGGGAGCTGTTTTTT | CATGGQGATGELFF
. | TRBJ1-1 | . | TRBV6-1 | TGTGCCAGCAGTGAATGGGGTTATGACACTGAAGCTTTCTTT | CASSEWGYDTEAFF
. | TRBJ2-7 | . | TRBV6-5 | TGTGCCAGCAGCCCAGCAGGGGGGGTCTCCTACGAGCAGTACTTC | CASSPAGGVSYEQYF
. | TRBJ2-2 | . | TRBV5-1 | TGCGCCAGCAGTCCGGGTCAAGGTCCCGGGGAGCTGTTTTTT | CASSPGQGPGELFF